Below, 16 T cell receptor beta chains from the same sample are listed, as sequenced in a study of blood T cell repertoires in COVID-19. The repertoire was sequenced with immunoSEQ multiplex PCR; TCRdb's copy has only in-frame clones and lacks some. The data show under 300,000 clones, about 90% seen once. The sample was PBMCs or T cells enriched from blood (not recorded which). These receptors came from a woman aged 60 to 75 who had recovered from COVID-19.

The chain uses TRBV3-1 (or the pseudogene TRBV3-2) and TRBJ2-7, with 9 positions matching TRBD2. There are 15 residues in the CDR3. The V gene end was trimmed by 4 bases and the J gene end by 7 bases; junction bases not matched to a gene: 11. Germline V CDR1 and CDR2: LGHDT, YNNKEL (reference sequence). The CDR3 loop is CASSPVVSGRYEQYF. The CDR3 nucleotides are TGTGCCAGCAGCCCAGTCGTTAGCGGGAGATATGAGCAGTACTTC.

The rearrangement uses TRBV5-8 and TRBJ2-2; possibly TRBD1 for D (6 bases). Deletions cut 1 base from V and 2 bases from J, with 12 bases between. The length of the CDR3 is 16 residues. Germline values: CDR1 SGHTS, CDR2 YDEGEE. This CDR3 reads CASSLIQGPNTGELFF. CDR3 nucleotides: TGTGCCAGCAGCTTGATACAGGGCCCTAACACCGGGGAGCTGTTTTTT.

A remark on this clone: The sample carries other DNA sequences with the same CDR3. DNA for the CDR3: TGTGCCAGCAGTACGGGACAAACTAATGAAAAACTGTTTTTT. It specifies CASSTGQTNEKLFF. V and J are TRBV28 and TRBJ1-4; a weak D match, TRBD1 (6 bases). Germline assignment: CDR1 MDHEN and CDR2 SYDVKM. The CDR3 totals 14 residues. Trimming shortened V by 5 bases and J by 1 base, and 8 bases separated the two germline ends. Looking up the rest from reference TRBV28 and TRBJ1-4 gives the full variable domain: DVKVTQSSRYLVKRTGEKVFLECVQDMDHENMFWYRQDPGLGLRLIYFSYDVKMKEKGDIPEGYSVSREKKERFSLILESASTNQTSMYLCASSTGQTNEKLFFGSGTQLSVL.

The J gene is TRBJ2-2, the V gene TRBV7-3; 7 bases agree with TRBD1. The V and J ends lost 5 bases and 6 bases, in that order; junction bases with no gene match: 9. The germline V gene has CDR1 SGHTA and CDR2 FQGTGA. This CDR3 has 15 residues. The CDR3 protein is CASSPGQAFSGELFF. The CDR3 region has the DNA TGTGCCAGCAGCCCCGGACAGGCCTTCTCCGGGGAGCTGTTTTTT.

This chain links TRBV7-6 with TRBJ1-6; D unclear. Germline CDR1 is SGHVS and CDR2 is FNYEAQ. Trimming pared 5 bases from V and 7 bases from J, leaving 18 bases between. This CDR3 comprises 16 residues. The CDR3 is CASSLTRVRRNSPLHF. CDR3 bases: TGTGCCAGCAGCCTCACCCGGGTAAGAAGGAATTCACCCCTCCACTTT. Full variable domain (outside the CDR3, taken from reference TRBV7-6 and TRBJ1-6): GAGVSQSPRYKVTKRGQDVALRCDPISGHVSLYWYRQALGQGPEFLTYFNYEAQQDKSGLPNDRFSAERPEGSISTLTIQRTEQRDSAMYRCASSLTRVRRNSPLHFGNGTRLTVT.

This clone was seen ten or more times. The V call is TRBV27, the J call TRBJ2-7, with TRBD1 identical over 9 bases. The germline gives CDR1 MNHEY, CDR2 SMNVEV (reference sequence). Trimming took 5 bases from V and 4 from J; bases not matched to a gene: 12. The length of the CDR3 is 16 residues. CDR3 DNA: TGTGCCAGCAGTGGCGGCCCCGGGACAGGGAGATACGAGCAGTACTTC. It codes for CASSGGPGTGRYEQYF.

The chain's CDR3 is CASSLRGWGNTEAFF. The CDR3, as DNA: TGTGCCAGCAGCCTCCGGGGATGGGGGAACACTGAAGCTTTCTTT. This chain joins TRBV9 and TRBJ1-1, with D unresolved. Germline CDR1 and CDR2: SGDLS and YYNGEE. The CDR3 is made up of 15 amino acids. Trimming removed 4 bases at V and 1 base at J, with 14 bases between.

The genes are TRBV4-2 and TRBJ2-3; TRBD2 might be the D (6 bases). The germline V gene has CDR1 LGHNA and CDR2 YNFKEQ. V gave up 6 bases and J gave up 5 bases, with 15 bases separating them. The CDR3 extends over 14 amino acids. Written as DNA, the CDR3 is TGTGCCAGCAGTCCGGGGGAATTGGAAGATACGCAGTATTTT. Residues: CASSPGELEDTQYF.

This clone was seen only once. The chain has TRBV9 and TRBJ1-4, with 10 bases aligning to TRBD1. Germline V gene lookup returns CDR1 SGDLS and CDR2 YYNGEE. With 3 bases clipped from V and 8 bases from J, the junction kept 10 bases outside the gene matches. This CDR3 region has 16 residues. CDR3 DNA: TGTGCCAGCAGCGAGGGGGACAGGGGTCGATGGGAAAAACTGTTTTTT. The encoded protein is CASSEGDRGRWEKLFF. Looking up the rest from reference TRBV9 and TRBJ1-4 gives the full variable domain: DSGVTQTPKHLITATGQRVTLRCSPRSGDLSVYWYQQSLDQGLQFLIQYYNGEERAKGNILERFSAQQFPDLHSELNLSSLELGDSALYFCASSEGDRGRWEKLFFGSGTQLSVL.

The genes are TRBV6-5 and TRBJ2-5; D remains unclear. The CDR3 covers 11 residues. Germline values: CDR1 MNHEY, CDR2 SVGAGI. The V end lost 7 bases, the J end lost 5 bases, and 8 bases lay between the germline ends. The CDR3 DNA reads as TGTGCCAGCATGCGGCGGGAGACCCAGTACTTC. Amino acid sequence: CASMRRETQYF.

The gene calls are TRBV5-8 and TRBJ2-2, with D possibly TRBD2 on 6 matching bases. The CDR3 spans 16 residues. Germline V gene data show CDR1 as SGHTS and CDR2 as YDEGEE. The V and J ends lost 0 bases and 5 bases respectively, with 14 bases between them. As DNA, the CDR3 is TGTGCCAGCAGCTTGGTAGGGGAGGAGAGGACCGGGGAGCTGTTTTTT. It encodes CASSLVGEERTGELFF.

The J gene is TRBJ1-1, the V gene TRBV9; perhaps TRBD1 as D (5 bases). The CDR3 totals 15 residues. Trimming removed 0 bases from V and 0 bases from J, with 9 bases in between. The V gene's germline CDR1 is SGDLS and CDR2 YYNGEE. CDR3 protein: CASSVGIGVNTEAFF. CDR3 DNA sequence: TGTGCCAGCAGCGTAGGGATAGGGGTGAACACTGAAGCTTTCTTT.

The chain joins TRBV2 to TRBJ1-3; 9 bases agree with TRBD1. Trimming at V came to 10 bases and at J to 0 bases, leaving 10 bases not matched to a gene. The CDR3 loop spans 16 amino acids. Germline V gene sequence: CDR1 SNHLY, CDR2 FYNNEI. The chain's CDR3 is CATRTGDWSSGNTIYF. In DNA form, the CDR3 reads TGTGCCACCAGGACAGGGGACTGGTCCTCTGGAAACACCATATATTTT. Based on the CDR3 plus reference TRBV2 and TRBJ1-3, the full variable domain is EPEVTQTPSHQVTQMGQEVILRCVPISNHLYFYWYRQILGQKVEFLVSFYNNEISEKSEIFDDQFSVERPDGSNFTLKIRSTKLEDSAMYFCATRTGDWSSGNTIYFGEGSWLTVV.

This chain joins TRBV10-3 and TRBJ2-5; 7 nucleotides agree with TRBD2. The CDR3 spans 12 residues. Unmatched junction bases numbered 0, after V lost 3 bases and J lost 5 bases. Germline CDR1 ENHRY, CDR2 SYGVKD. The CDR3 protein is CAISEAGETQYF. As DNA, the CDR3 is TGTGCCATCAGTGAAGCGGGGGAGACCCAGTACTTC.

This chain uses TRBV7-3 with TRBJ1-1, with a possible D match to TRBD1 (5 bases). Germline CDR1 is SGHTA and CDR2 is FQGTGA. V gave up 11 bases and J gave up 1 base, with 14 bases separating them. This CDR3 is 13 amino acids long. CDR3 region: CAGSVGANTEAFF. Here the CDR3 DNA reads TGTGCCGGAAGCGTAGGGGCGAACACTGAAGCTTTCTTT. The full variable domain, with the rest looked up from reference TRBV7-3 and TRBJ1-1, is GAGVSQTPSNKVTEKGKYVELRCDPISGHTALYWYRQSLGQGPEFLIYFQGTGAADDSGLPNDRFFAVRPEGSVSTLKIQRTERGDSAVYLCAGSVGANTEAFFGQGTRLTVV.

The rearrangement links TRBV28 to TRBJ1-4; D gene uncertain. Germline V gene data show CDR1 as MDHEN and CDR2 as SYDVKM. The V end lost 8 bases, the J end lost 6 bases, and 16 bases lay between the germline ends. The CDR3 extends over 14 amino acids. CDR3 sequence (DNA): TGTGCCAGCCTCGGAGGGCTCCCCCATGAAAAACTGTTTTTT. It codes for CASLGGLPHEKLFF.